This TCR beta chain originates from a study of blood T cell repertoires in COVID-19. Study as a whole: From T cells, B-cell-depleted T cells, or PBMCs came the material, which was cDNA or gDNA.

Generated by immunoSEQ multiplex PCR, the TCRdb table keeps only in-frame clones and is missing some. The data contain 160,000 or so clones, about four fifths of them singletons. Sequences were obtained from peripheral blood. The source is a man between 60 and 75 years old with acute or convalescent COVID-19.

The CDR3 is CASSEASPGYEQYF. The CDR3 nucleotides are TGTGCCAGCAGTGAAGCATCGCCCGGCTACGAGCAGTACTTC. This chain connects TRBV25-1 to TRBJ2-7, with unresolved D. Trimming pared 2 bases from V and 3 bases from J, leaving 11 bases between. The CDR3 sequence is 14 residues long. Germline CDR1 is MGHDK and CDR2 is SYGVNS.